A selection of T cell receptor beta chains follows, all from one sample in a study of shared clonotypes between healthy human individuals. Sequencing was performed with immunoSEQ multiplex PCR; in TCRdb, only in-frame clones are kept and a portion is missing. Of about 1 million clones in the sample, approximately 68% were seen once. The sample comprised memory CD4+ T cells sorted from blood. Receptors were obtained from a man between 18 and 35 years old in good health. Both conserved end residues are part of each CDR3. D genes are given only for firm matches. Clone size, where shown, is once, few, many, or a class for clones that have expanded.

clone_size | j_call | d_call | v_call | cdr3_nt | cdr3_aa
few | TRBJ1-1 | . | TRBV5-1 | TGCGCCAGCAGCTTGGAGGACGCAGGCTGGAACACTGAAGCTTTCTTT | CASSLEDAGWNTEAFF
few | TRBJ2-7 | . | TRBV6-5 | TGTGCCAGCAGGAGAGGGACCTACGAGCAGTACTTC | CASRRGTYEQYF
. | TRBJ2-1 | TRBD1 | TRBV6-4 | TGTGCCAGCAGCAAGACAGGGTTTACGGATGAGCAGTTCTTC | CASSKTGFTDEQFF
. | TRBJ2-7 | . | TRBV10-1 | TGCGCCAGCAGGCCCGGGGGCTCCTACGAGCAGTACTTC | CASRPGGSYEQYF
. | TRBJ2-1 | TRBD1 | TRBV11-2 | TGTGCCAGCAGCTTGTCATCCCGGGACAGATTCTACAATGAGCAGTTCTTC | CASSLSSRDRFYNEQFF
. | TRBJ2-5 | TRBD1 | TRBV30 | TGTGCCTGGAGATCCCCCGGGACAGGGGAGACCCAGTACTTC | CAWRSPGTGETQYF
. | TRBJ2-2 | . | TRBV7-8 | TGTGCCAGCAGCTTAGCCCATACCGGGGAGCTGTTTTTT | CASSLAHTGELFF
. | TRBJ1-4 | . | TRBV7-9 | TGTGCCAGCAGCTTAGGATTACATGCAACTAATGAAAAACTGTTTTTT | CASSLGLHATNEKLFF
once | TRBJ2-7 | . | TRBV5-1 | TGCGCCAGCAGCTTGAGACGGATCACTTCGGAGGAGCAGTACTTC | CASSLRRITSEEQYF
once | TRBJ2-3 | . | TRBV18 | TGTGCCAGCTCATTTGCCCGTTCGACAGATACGCAGTATTTT | CASSFARSTDTQYF
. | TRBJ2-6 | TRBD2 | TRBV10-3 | TGTGCCATCAGTCTGACTAGCGGTAGCTCTGGGGCCAACGTCCTGACTTTC | CAISLTSGSSGANVLTF
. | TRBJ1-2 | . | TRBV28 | TGTGCCAGCCACTCGGCGAGGGGAGGCGTCTATGGCTACACCTTC | CASHSARGGVYGYTF
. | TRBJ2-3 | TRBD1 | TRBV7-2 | TGTGCCAGCAGCTTAGTGGTTCGGGGACAGCTACAGTATTTT | CASSLVVRGQLQYF
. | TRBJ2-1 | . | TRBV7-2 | TGTGCCAGCAGCTTAGAAGCGGGTTTCTCCTACAATGAGCAGTTCTTC | CASSLEAGFSYNEQFF
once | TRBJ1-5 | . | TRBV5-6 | TGTGCCAGCAGCCGGACACGAAATAATCAGCCCCAGCATTTT | CASSRTRNNQPQHF
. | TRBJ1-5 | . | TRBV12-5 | TGTGCTAGTGGTTTGGTACTTAGCCGAGAGCCCCTAGGAGCCCAGCATTTT | CASGLVLSREPLGAQHF
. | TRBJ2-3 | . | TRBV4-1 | TGCGCCAGCAGCCAAGATCCGGGAGTCAGCACAGATACGCAGTATTTT | CASSQDPGVSTDTQYF
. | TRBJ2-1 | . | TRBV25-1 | TGTGCCAGCAGTGCAAGCGGGTCCTATCTTGAGCAGTTCTTC | CASSASGSYLEQFF
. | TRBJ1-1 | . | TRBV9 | TGTGCCAGCAGCTTGAGGGGAAGGGACACTGAAGCTTTCTTT | CASSLRGRDTEAFF
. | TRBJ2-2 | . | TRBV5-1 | TGCGCCAGCAGCCTAGACAGGTTAGGCGGGGAGCTGTTTTTT | CASSLDRLGGELFF
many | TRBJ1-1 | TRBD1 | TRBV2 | TGTGCCAGTGGGGGGGACAGGGCCCGGGAAGCTTTCTTT | CASGGDRAREAFF
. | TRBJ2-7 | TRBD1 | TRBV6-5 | TGTGCCAGCAGGACCCGGGACAGGGGGTCCGAGCAGTACTTC | CASRTRDRGSEQYF
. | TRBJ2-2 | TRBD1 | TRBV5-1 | TGCGCCAGCAGCTTGGTATTAGGGACAGGCCCCGGGGAGCTGTTTTTT | CASSLVLGTGPGELFF
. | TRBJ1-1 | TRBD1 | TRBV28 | TGTGCCAGCAGTCCCGGGACAGGGTTCAGGATGAACACTGAAGCTTTCTTT | CASSPGTGFRMNTEAFF
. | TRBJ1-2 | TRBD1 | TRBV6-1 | TGTGCCAGCAGTGAAGGGACAGGAGGCTATGGCTACACCTTC | CASSEGTGGYGYTF
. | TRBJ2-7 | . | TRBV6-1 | TGTGCCAGCAGTGTGGGCCAGCGTAAAACCTCTTACGAGCAGTACTTC | CASSVGQRKTSYEQYF
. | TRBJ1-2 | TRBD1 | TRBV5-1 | TGCGCCAGCAGCTTAAACAGGGGGATGGGGTATGGCTACACCTTC | CASSLNRGMGYGYTF
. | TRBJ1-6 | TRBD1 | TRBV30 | TGTGCCTGGAGTGCCCTTGAGGACAGGGGTAAGACCTATAATTCACCCCTCCACTTT | CAWSALEDRGKTYNSPLHF
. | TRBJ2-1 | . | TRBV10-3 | TGTGCCATCAGCCGGGCCAAAAATGAGCAGTTCTTC | CAISRAKNEQFF
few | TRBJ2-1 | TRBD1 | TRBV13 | TGTGCCAGCAGCTGGACAGGGGGTCGCGGTGAGCAGTTCTTC | CASSWTGGRGEQFF
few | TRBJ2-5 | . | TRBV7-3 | TGTGCCAGCAGCTCACAGGGATCCCAAGAGACCCAGTACTTC | CASSSQGSQETQYF
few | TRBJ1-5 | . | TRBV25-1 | TGTGCCAGCAGTGGGAGCAATCAGCCCCAGCATTTT | CASSGSNQPQHF
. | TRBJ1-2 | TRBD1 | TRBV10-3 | TGTGCCATCAGTGACTCGACAGGGCGGGGACTCTATGGCTACACCTTC | CAISDSTGRGLYGYTF
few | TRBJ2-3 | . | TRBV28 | TGTGCCAGCAGTTTATCGGGAACGAGCACAGATACGCAGTATTTT | CASSLSGTSTDTQYF
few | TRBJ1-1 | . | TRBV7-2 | TGTGCCAGCAGCCCCGGACGGCCGAACACTGAAGCTTTCTTT | CASSPGRPNTEAFF
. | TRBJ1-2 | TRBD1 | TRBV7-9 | TGTGCCAGCAACACAAGACAGGGTTTAGAATTGAACTATGGCTACACCTTC | CASNTRQGLELNYGYTF
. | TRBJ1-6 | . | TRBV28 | TGTGCCAGCAGTTTAGACAGCCTTAATTCACCCCTCCACTTT | CASSLDSLNSPLHF
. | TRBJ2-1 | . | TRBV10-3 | TGTGCCACGCGGCCTCCGCAGGGTAATGAGCAGTTCTTC | CATRPPQGNEQFF
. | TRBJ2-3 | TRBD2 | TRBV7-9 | TGTGCCAGCAGAGGCGGGGGGAAGGCAGATACGCAGTATTTT | CASRGGGKADTQYF
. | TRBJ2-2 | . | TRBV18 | TGTGCCAGCTCACCCGGGACTCGCACCGGGGAGCTGTTTTTT | CASSPGTRTGELFF
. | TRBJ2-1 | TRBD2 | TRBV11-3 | TGTGCCAGCAGCAGCGGGAGCCTGACTTCAGGTGAGCAGTTCTTC | CASSSGSLTSGEQFF
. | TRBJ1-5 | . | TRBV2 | TGTGCCAGCAGTTCCGGGACTTATAGCAATCAGCCCCAGCATTTT | CASSSGTYSNQPQHF
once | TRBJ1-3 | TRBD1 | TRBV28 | TGTGCCAGCAGTAACAGGGGGCTGGAGATCAACACCATATATTTT | CASSNRGLEINTIYF
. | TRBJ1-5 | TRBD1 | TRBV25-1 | TGTGCCAGCAGTGATGGGACAGGGGGCCGCAATCAGCCCCAGCATTTT | CASSDGTGGRNQPQHF
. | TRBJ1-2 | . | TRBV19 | TGTGCCAGTATCCCCGGTGGCGGAACCTATGGCTACACCTTC | CASIPGGGTYGYTF
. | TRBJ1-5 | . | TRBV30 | TGTGCCTGGAGTCCCAAACCTCGGGGAAAAGGCAATCAGCCCCAGCATTTT | CAWSPKPRGKGNQPQHF
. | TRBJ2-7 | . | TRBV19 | TGTGCCAGTTCAAGAGGAGGTGCTTCCTACGAGCAGTACTTC | CASSRGGASYEQYF
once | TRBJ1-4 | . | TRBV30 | TGTGCCTGGCAGGGGAGTCCTAATGAAAAACTGTTTTTT | CAWQGSPNEKLFF
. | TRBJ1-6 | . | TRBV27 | TGTGCCAGCAGTTTATATCAGGGTGGAGATAATTCACCCCTCCACTTT | CASSLYQGGDNSPLHF
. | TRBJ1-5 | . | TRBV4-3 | TGCGCCAGCAGCCAAGGGGCCAGGGGCAATCAGCCCCAGCATTTT | CASSQGARGNQPQHF
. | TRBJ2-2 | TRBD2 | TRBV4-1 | TGCGCCAGCAGCCAAGATAGACTAGCCACCGGGGAGCTGTTTTTT | CASSQDRLATGELFF
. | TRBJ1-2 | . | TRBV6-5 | TGTGCCACCAGGGTGTCTGTTAACTATGGCTACACCTTC | CATRVSVNYGYTF
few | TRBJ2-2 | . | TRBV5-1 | TGCGCCAGCAGCTCCACACAGGGCACCGGGGAGCTGTTTTTT | CASSSTQGTGELFF